This T cell receptor (beta chain) came from a study of vaccination and CD4 T cells after COVID-19 (dated 2022 in TCRdb). With respect to the entire study: SARS-CoV-2 positivity had been established in the convalescent patients by nasal swab PCR, and mild disease was recorded in roughly 10 of these patients and severe disease in one. The convalescent cohort comprised six males and four females, including two Hispanic individuals, seven Caucasians, two Asians and one multiracial person. Participants got two doses of the Pfizer-BioNTech BNT162b2 vaccine (n=8) or two doses of the Moderna mRNA-1273 vaccine (n=2). Post-COVID blood samples were collected from convalescent patients a median of approximately 93 days after diagnosis, with a range of about 35 to 161 days. Post-vaccine blood samples were taken a median of 72 days after the second vaccine dose, with a range of about 13 to 241 days. The cultures were stimulated with overlapping spike peptide pools from SARS-CoV-2 and from the common cold coronaviruses HCoV-NL63, HCoV-OC43 and HCoV-229E. In control cultures, a CEFX viral epitope pool was used as positive control, an HIV-1 Nef peptide pool was used as negative control, or no peptide was added. In under twelve COVID-19 convalescent patients and a handful of infection-naive healthy vaccine recipients, researchers compared the spike-specific CD4+ TCR repertoire from before mRNA vaccination with the repertoire from after.

In regard to this clonotype: What antigen it recognizes has not been identified. Nothing much larger sits one base from this clone, and base qualities are not available.

Library prep was done by PCR. TCR sequencing of DNA from cultured CD4+ T cells used the Oncomine TCR Beta short-read assay at the Johns Hopkins FTIC core. The QIAamp micro DNA kit was used to extract genomic DNA from the cultured CD4+ T cells. The Oncomine TCR Beta libraries from cultured CD4+ T cells were pooled using unique dual indexes and then sequenced on an Illumina iSeq 100. As for the authors' bioinformatics: Non-productive sequences were filtered out, and CDR3s that did not start with C, did not end with F or W, or were shorter than 7 amino acids were discarded. The MANAFEST web application was used to identify antigen-specific clonotypes by comparing peptide-stimulated wells against reference wells and other culture wells. An FDR below 0.05, an odds ratio above 5, and a productive frequency above 0.1% in at least two of three replicate wells were required for clones to be considered positive. A clonotype was classed as cross-reactive if the clonotype showed significant expansion both in SARS-CoV-2 spike wells and in at least one common cold coronavirus spike condition. Similarity between CDR3 sequences was evaluated in R version 3.6.1 using Levenshtein distances (stringdist) and unrooted phylogenetic trees (ape). Using fastp at Q25 and MiXCR, TCRdb reprocessed the public reads and kept productive beta chains. Every CDR3 protein is listed once, alongside the most common genes and DNA of its rows. These V and J calls rely on TCRdb rather than the paper's analysis. The sample data list 15,000 to 20,000 distinct CDR3 sequences, and under 60% of these were observed just once. The top ten clones comprise 6% to 9.5% of the sample.

Sample treatment or condition, as interpreted from the label and publication: 10-day PBMC culture with coronavirus spike peptide pools or control peptides (ViraFEST assay). The ViraFEST assay was used in the study, in which antigen-specific T cells were expanded with peptide pools and expanded clonotypes were subsequently identified by TCR sequencing. The convalescent patients' positive SARS-CoV-2 PCR tests were from March to December 2020, which was before the Alpha, Beta and Delta variants emerged in the United States. Fewer than 2.5 million PBMCs per well were cultured in IMDM with approximately 4.9% human AB serum and 8 to 10 IU/ml IL-2, plus 10 ug/ml peptide pools. On days 3 and 7, half of the culture medium was replaced with fresh IL-2-containing medium. After 10 days of culture, CD4+ T cells were isolated by negative selection with the EasySep CD4+ T cell isolation kit. PBMCs were separated from whole blood using Ficoll-Paque Plus gradient centrifugation and then either used fresh or cryopreserved at -140C. Each culture condition was generally run in triplicate wells.

From cysteine to phenylalanine, the CDR3 is 14 amino acids long. The sequence is cut down to CDR3 DNA, 42 bases in frame from base 1. Trimming takes 3 bases from V and 2 bases from J, and the germline ends sit 11 bases apart. Study-level results and caveats: Among convalescent patients, a median roughly 84% of the SARS-CoV-2-reactive clones seen after vaccination appeared only after vaccination, which suggests priming specific to the vaccine. The median number of SARS-CoV-2-reactive clonotypes rose from about 19 after infection to a few dozen after vaccination, but the change was not significant. Of the vaccine-specific clones in convalescent patients, 304 of 307, or nearly all, reacted only to SARS-CoV-2 spike and did not cross-react with common cold coronaviruses. Relatively few convalescent patients were included in the study, and early timepoints after natural infection were not analyzed.

This TCR was recovered from a human donor who had recovered from COVID-19. Here the chain combines TRBV12-3 or TRBV12-4 and TRBJ2-7; a tentative D call is TRBD1 (5 bases match). The material sequenced was CD4+ T cells from blood, cultured in vitro. The bases are TGTGCCAGCAGTTTGCCACAGGTTACCTACGAGCAGTACTTC. Its translation is CASSLPQVTYEQYF.